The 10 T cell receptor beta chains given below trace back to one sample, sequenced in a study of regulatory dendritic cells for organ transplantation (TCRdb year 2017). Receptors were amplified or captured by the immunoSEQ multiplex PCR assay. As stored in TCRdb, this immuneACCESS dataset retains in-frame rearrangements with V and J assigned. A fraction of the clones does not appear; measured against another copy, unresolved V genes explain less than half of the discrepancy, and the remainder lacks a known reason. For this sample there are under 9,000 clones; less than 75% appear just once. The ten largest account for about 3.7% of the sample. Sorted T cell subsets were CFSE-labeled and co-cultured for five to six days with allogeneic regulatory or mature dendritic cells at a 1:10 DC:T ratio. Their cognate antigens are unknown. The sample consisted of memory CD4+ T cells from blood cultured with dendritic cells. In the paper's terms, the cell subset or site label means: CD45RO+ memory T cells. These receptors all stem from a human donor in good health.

The CDR3 region has the DNA TGTGCCAGCTCACTTACCAGTTCCAGCTACAATGAGCAGTTCTTC. It codes for CASSLTSSSYNEQFF. The chain couples TRBV18 to TRBJ2-1; D gene ambiguous. The CDR3 covers 15 residues. Germline loops: CDR1 KGHSH, CDR2 LQKENI. V lost 4 bases and J 3 bases, leaving 13 bases between the germline ends.

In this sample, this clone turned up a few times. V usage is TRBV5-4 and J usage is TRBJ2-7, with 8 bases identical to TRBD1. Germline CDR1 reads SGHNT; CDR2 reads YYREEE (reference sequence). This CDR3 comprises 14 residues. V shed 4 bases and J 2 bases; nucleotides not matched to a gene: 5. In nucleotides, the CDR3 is TGTGCCAGCAGCCCGCGGGACAGGACCTACGAGCAGTACTTC. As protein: CASSPRDRTYEQYF.

DNA for the CDR3: TGTGCCAGCACAGGGGTCTCCTATAATTCACCCCTCCACTTT. It encodes CASTGVSYNSPLHF. This chain uses TRBV7-2 with TRBJ1-6; maybe TRBD1 (6 bases). The CDR3 is 14 residues long. Per germline, CDR1 SGHTA and CDR2 FQGNSA. The ends were cut back, 7 bases at V and 0 bases at J, with 7 bases in the middle.

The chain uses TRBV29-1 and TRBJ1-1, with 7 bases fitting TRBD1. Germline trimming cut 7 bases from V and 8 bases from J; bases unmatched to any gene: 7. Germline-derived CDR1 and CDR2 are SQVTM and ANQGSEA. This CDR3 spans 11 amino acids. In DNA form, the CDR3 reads TGCAGCGCCGAAGGGACAGTAGAAGCTTTCTTT. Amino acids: CSAEGTVEAFF.

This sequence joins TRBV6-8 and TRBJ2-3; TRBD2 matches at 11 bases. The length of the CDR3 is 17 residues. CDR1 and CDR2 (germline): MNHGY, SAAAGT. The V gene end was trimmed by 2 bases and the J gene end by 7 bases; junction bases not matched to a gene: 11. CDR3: CASSYPPSGGPRNTQYF. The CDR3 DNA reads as TGTGCCAGCAGTTACCCACCTAGCGGGGGGCCGAGGAATACGCAGTATTTT.

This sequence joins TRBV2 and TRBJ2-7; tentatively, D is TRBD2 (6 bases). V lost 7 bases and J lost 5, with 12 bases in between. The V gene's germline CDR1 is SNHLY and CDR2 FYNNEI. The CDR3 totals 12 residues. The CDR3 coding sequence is TGTGCCAGCACTGTCGCGGGGAACGAGCAGTACTTC. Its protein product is CASTVAGNEQYF. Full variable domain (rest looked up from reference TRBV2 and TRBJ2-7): EPEVTQTPSHQVTQMGQEVILRCVPISNHLYFYWYRQILGQKVEFLVSFYNNEISEKSEIFDDQFSVERPDGSNFTLKIRSTKLEDSAMYFCASTVAGNEQYFGPGTRLTVT.

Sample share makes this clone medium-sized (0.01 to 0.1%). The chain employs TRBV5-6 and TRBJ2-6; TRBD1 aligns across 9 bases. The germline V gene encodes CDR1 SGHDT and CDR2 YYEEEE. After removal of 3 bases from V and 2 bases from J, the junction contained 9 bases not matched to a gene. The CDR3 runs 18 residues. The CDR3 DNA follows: TGTGCCAGCAGCTGGGGAGGGACAGGGTTCGCTGGGGCCAACGTCCTGACTTTC. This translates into CASSWGGTGFAGANVLTF.

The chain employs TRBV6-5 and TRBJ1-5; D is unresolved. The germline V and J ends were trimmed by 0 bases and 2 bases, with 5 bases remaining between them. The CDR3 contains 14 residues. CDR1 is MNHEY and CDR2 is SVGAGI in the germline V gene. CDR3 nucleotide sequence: TGTGCCAGCAGTTACTCGGGAGGCAATCAGCCCCAGCATTTT. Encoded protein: CASSYSGGNQPQHF.

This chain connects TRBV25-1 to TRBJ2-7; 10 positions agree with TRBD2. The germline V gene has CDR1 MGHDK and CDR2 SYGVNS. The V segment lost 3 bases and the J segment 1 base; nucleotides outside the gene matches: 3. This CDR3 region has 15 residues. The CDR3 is CASSEVAGGSYEQYF. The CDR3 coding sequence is TGTGCCAGCAGTGAGGTAGCGGGGGGATCCTACGAGCAGTACTTC.

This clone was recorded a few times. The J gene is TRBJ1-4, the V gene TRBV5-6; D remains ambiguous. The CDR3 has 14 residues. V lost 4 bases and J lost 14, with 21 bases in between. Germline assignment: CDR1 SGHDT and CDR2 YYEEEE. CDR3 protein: CASSPGVGWRELFF. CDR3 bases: TGTGCCAGCAGCCCGGGAGTCGGTTGGCGTGAGCTGTTTTTT.